The 13 T cell receptor beta chains reported below all come from one sample, sequenced in a study of shared clonotypes between healthy human individuals. Using immunoSEQ multiplex PCR, the repertoire was profiled, and TCRdb retains in-frame clones only, with some absent. The sample lists over a million clones, roughly 74% occurring once. What was sequenced was memory CD4+ T cells from PBMCs. Noted subset: CD45RA-negative fraction. These receptors all come from a man aged 18 to 29 in good health. Some clones in this sample may be carry-over from other donors' samples.

The chain is built from TRBV15 and TRBJ2-2, with 11 bases lining up with TRBD1. Germline V lookup: CDR1 LNHNV, CDR2 YYDKDF (reference sequence). CDR3 size: 17 residues. The V gene end was trimmed by 0 bases and the J gene end by 5 bases; junction bases not matched to a gene: 5. The CDR3 DNA sequence: TGTGCCACCAGCAGAGACCGGGACAGGGGGTCAACCGGGGAGCTGTTTTTT. Translation: CATSRDRDRGSTGELFF.

The chain combines TRBV27 with TRBJ2-3; maybe TRBD1 (6 bases). The CDR3 runs to 14 residues. CDR1 MNHEY and CDR2 SMNVEV come from the germline V gene (reference sequence). Trimming took 3 bases from V and 5 from J, leaving 12 bases between them. The CDR3 reads CASSFIGRGDTQYF. CDR3 DNA: TGTGCCAGCAGTTTTATCGGCAGGGGAGATACGCAGTATTTT.

This rearrangement joins TRBV11-2 to TRBJ1-4, with unresolved D. This CDR3 is built from 14 residues. Germline CDR1 and CDR2: SGHAT and FQNNGV. The ends were cut back, 1 base at V and 8 bases at J, with 11 bases in the middle. The CDR3 bases are TGTGCCAGCAGCTTAGTATCCACCCGAGAAAAACTGTTTTTT. This sequence encodes CASSLVSTREKLFF.

The chain employs TRBV19 and TRBJ2-5; D may be TRBD1 (5 bases). The germline V gene encodes CDR1 LNHDA and CDR2 SQIVND (reference sequence). V lost 4 bases, J lost 8 bases, and 11 bases lay in between. This CDR3 is 12 amino acids long. Written as DNA, the CDR3 is TGTGCCAGTAGTACTAGGGGCCCTACCCAGTACTTC. It yields the protein CASSTRGPTQYF.

The chain combines TRBV6-6 with TRBJ1-5; 7 nucleotides agree with TRBD1. The germline gives CDR1 MNHNY, CDR2 SVGAGI (reference sequence). The CDR3 runs to 14 residues. J was trimmed by 1 base and V by 6 bases; bases with no gene match: 3. CDR3 region: CASSWDSSNQPQHF. Written as DNA, the CDR3 is TGTGCCAGCAGCTGGGACAGCAGCAATCAGCCCCAGCATTTT.

This chain uses TRBV7-8 with TRBJ2-7; the D call may be TRBD1 or TRBD2 (5 bases each). V lost 1 base and J 1 base, leaving 11 bases between the germline ends. The CDR3 covers 15 residues. The germline V gene has CDR1 SGHVS and CDR2 FQNEAQ. The CDR3 bases are TGTGCCAGCAGCTTAGAGGTGGGACGGTCCTACGAGCAGTACTTC. Translation: CASSLEVGRSYEQYF.

The genes are TRBV11-3 and TRBJ2-4, with 7 positions matching TRBD2. Trimming at V came to 3 bases and at J to 1 base, leaving 6 bases not matched to a gene. The germline V gene has CDR1 SGHNT and CDR2 YENEEA. The CDR3 extends over 16 amino acids. CDR3: CASSLGGGSAKNIQYF. The CDR3 DNA follows: TGTGCCAGCAGCTTGGGTGGCGGGAGCGCCAAAAACATTCAGTACTTC.

As concerns this clone: Other DNA sequences in this specimen translate into the identical CDR3. The chain combines TRBV7-2 with TRBJ2-7; a possible D gene is TRBD1 (6 bases). The CDR3 contains 12 residues. Trimming pared 5 bases from V and 3 bases from J, leaving 8 bases between. Germline V gene sequence: CDR1 SGHTA, CDR2 FQGNSA. The CDR3 loop is CASSRTVYEQYF. CDR3 DNA: TGTGCCAGCAGCAGGACAGTCTACGAGCAGTACTTC. The full variable domain, rest sourced from reference TRBV7-2 and TRBJ2-7, is GAGVSQSPSNKVTEKGKDVELRCDPISGHTALYWYRQSLGQGLEFLIYFQGNSAPDKSGLPSDRFSAERTGGSVSTLTIQRTQQEDSAVYLCASSRTVYEQYFGPGTRLTVT.

The gene calls are TRBV14 and TRBJ2-2; maybe TRBD1 (5 bases). Germline CDR1 and CDR2: SGHDN and FVKESK. The CDR3 has 16 amino acids. Trimming removed 1 base at V and 6 bases at J, with 15 bases between. CDR3 sequence reads: CASSQASLDSAGELFF. CDR3 DNA sequence: TGTGCCAGCAGCCAAGCAAGTCTCGACAGCGCCGGGGAGCTGTTTTTT.

V is TRBV5-6 and J is TRBJ1-3; D ambiguous. The V gene's germline CDR1 is SGHDT and CDR2 YYEEEE. The CDR3 consists of 16 residues. The germline V and J ends were trimmed by 1 base and 0 bases, with 11 bases remaining between them. The CDR3 bases are TGTGCCAGCAGCTTGTACCTCGGCCCCTCTGGAAACACCATATATTTT. Translating gives CASSLYLGPSGNTIYF.

Regarding this clone: This same CDR3 is encoded by further DNA sequences in the sample. The chain carries TRBV20-1 and TRBJ2-7; D not resolved. Deletions cut 3 bases from V and 2 bases from J, with 5 bases between. Per the germline V gene, CDR1 is DFQATT and CDR2 is SNEGSKA (reference sequence). The CDR3 is made up of 11 amino acids. CDR3 in amino acids: CSASSTYEQYF. In nucleotides, the CDR3 is TGCAGTGCTAGCAGCACCTACGAGCAGTACTTC.

The genes are TRBV7-3 and TRBJ1-2, with D unresolved. The CDR3 covers 13 residues. Germline V gene sequence: CDR1 SGHTA, CDR2 FQGTGA. Trimming removed 5 bases from V and 4 bases from J, with 11 bases in between. The CDR3 DNA reads as TGTGCCAGCAGCCCCCGGGCAGGCTATGGCTACACCTTC. Translation gives CASSPRAGYGYTF.

A note on this clone: One end of the junction fails to match germline, which may point to a read error. J is TRBJ1-4 and V is TRBV5-4, with D possibly being TRBD1 (6 bases). CDR1 and CDR2 (germline): SGHNT, YYREEE (reference sequence). The CDR3 totals 15 residues. For the CDR3, the DNA is TGCGCCAGCAGCCGGAACAGGGTGACTAATGAAAAACTGTTTTTT. It encodes CASSRNRVTNEKLFF. The full variable domain, rest sourced from reference TRBV5-4 and TRBJ1-4, is ETGVTQSPTHLIKTRGQQVTLRCSSQSGHNTVSWYQQALGQGPQFIFQYYREEENGRGNFPPRFSGLQFPNYSSELNVNALELDDSALYLCASSRNRVTNEKLFFGSGTQLSVL.